Sequencing of this T cell receptor (beta chain) was carried out in a study of CD8+ T cells in alopecia areata (dated by TCRdb to 2016 to 2019). For the wider study: The treated patients took part in an open-label pilot trial in which moderate-to-severe alopecia areata was treated with oral tofacitinib at 5 to 10 mg twice daily. Tofacitinib was given for 6 to 18 months, followed by 6 months of follow-up off drug to assess delayed response and recurrence. Tofacitinib-treated patients had biopsies at baseline and at 4 and 24 weeks of treatment, with a later scalp biopsy in several patients. The study used high-throughput TCRbeta sequencing to examine T cell clonal expansion in alopecia areata, in both the C3H/HeJ mouse model and human patients. Scalp clonality was compared among normal scalp (n=4), patchy alopecia areata scalp (n=8), and alopecia totalis/universalis scalp (n=8). immunoSEQ multiplex PCR using 35 Vbeta forward primers and 13 Jbeta reverse primers was used to amplify TCRbeta CDR3 regions. RNA was obtained with the PAXgene miRNA kit for fixed scalp, the miRNeasy kit for PBMCs, and the RNeasy kit for mouse skin. Human TCRbeta sequencing covered scalp tissue and sorted CD4+ and CD8+ peripheral blood T cells from patchy and totalis/universalis alopecia areata patients and healthy controls.

Preparation of the library involved the immunoSEQ multiplex PCR assay. To provide template for TCR sequencing, every sample had RNA extracted and reverse transcribed into cDNA. First-strand cDNA was synthesized with SuperScript III using a 2:1 mix of oligo-dT and random hexamers. A synthetic immune receptor repertoire was used to assess amplification bias, and residual bias was removed computationally. Turning to the authors' computational methods: Raw reads were preprocessed for error removal, and CDR3 was defined according to IMGT conventions as running from the conserved cysteine to phenylalanine. Clonality was computed by normalizing Shannon entropy by log2 of the number of productive unique TCRs and subtracting the result from 1. Scalp TCRbeta sequences were cross-referenced with sorted blood CD4 and CD8 repertoires so that the CD4 or CD8 identity of scalp clones could be inferred. Drawn from immuneACCESS, this table holds only the in-frame rearrangements with V and J called that TCRdb kept. Clones are partly lost; checked studies trace under half to an unresolved V gene and leave the rest unexplained. V, J and clone size reflect that table, while D and trimming were determined from the DNA. Across this sample there are approximately 91,000 clones, with 35% to 45% seen only once. Approximately 0.79% of the sample goes to the ten largest clones.

Points the paper makes about the study in general: Unlike mouse skin, which is dominated by gammadelta T cells, normal human skin has resident alphabeta T cells that are also sequenced, and this complicates analysis of the scalp TCR repertoire. Compared with normal scalp, lesional scalp had higher clonality and more expanded CD8+ clones, particularly in alopecia totalis/universalis, a pattern that suggests antigenic drive. TCR sequences shared between patients were less clear than in mice, possibly partly because of HLA diversity in the patient population.

Reading the germline V gene (reference sequence) gives CDR1 GTSNPN and CDR2 SVGIG. The V end loses 1 base and the J end loses 4 bases, and a stretch of 5 bases separates them. The cysteine opens and the phenylalanine closes a CDR3 of 11 amino acids. Only CDR3 DNA is held: 33 bases, read in frame from base 1. Peripheral blood and lesional scalp punch biopsies were obtained from patients with alopecia areata. PBMCs were isolated by density centrifugation and stained for CD3, CD4 and CD8, and CD4+ and CD8+ T cells were sorted on a FACSAria. This clone was detected only once. No cognate antigen has been identified for it. No base qualities exist here, and no much larger clone lies one base off it.

The source material was CD4+ T cells sorted from blood. Recombination connected TRBV30 to TRBJ2-7; too little of a D gene remains to name it. The sequence was collected from a human donor with alopecia areata. The DNA is TGTGCCTGGAGTGAAGAATACGAGCAGTACTTC. This gives the protein CAWSEEYEQYF.